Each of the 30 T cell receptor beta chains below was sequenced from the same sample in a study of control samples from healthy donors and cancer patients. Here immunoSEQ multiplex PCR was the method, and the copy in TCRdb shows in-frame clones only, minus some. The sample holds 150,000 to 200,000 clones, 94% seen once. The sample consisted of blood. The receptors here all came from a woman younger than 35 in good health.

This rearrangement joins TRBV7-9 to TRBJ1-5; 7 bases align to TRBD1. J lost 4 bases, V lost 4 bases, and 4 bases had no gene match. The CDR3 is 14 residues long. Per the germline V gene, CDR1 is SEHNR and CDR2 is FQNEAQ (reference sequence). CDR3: CASSSTGTNQPQHF. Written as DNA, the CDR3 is TGTGCCAGCAGCTCGACAGGGACTAATCAGCCCCAGCATTTT.

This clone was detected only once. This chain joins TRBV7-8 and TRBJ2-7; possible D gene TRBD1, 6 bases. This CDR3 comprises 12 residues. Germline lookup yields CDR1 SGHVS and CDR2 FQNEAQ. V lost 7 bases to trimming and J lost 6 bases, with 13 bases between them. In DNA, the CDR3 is TGTGCCAGCACCGACGTAGGGGGCGAGCAGTACTTC. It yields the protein CASTDVGGEQYF.

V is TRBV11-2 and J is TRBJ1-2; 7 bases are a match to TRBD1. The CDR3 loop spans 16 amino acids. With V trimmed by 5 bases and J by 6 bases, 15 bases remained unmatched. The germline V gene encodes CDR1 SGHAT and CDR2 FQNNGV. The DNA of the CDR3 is TGTGCCAGCAGCGAACGACAGGGCTTAGTTAGTGATGGCTACACCTTC. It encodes CASSERQGLVSDGYTF.

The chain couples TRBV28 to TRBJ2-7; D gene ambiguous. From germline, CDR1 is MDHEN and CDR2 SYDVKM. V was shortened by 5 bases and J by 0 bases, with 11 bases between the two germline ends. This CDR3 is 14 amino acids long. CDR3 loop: CASSPGPSSYEQYF. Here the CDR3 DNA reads TGTGCCAGCAGTCCCGGGCCTAGCTCCTACGAGCAGTACTTC.

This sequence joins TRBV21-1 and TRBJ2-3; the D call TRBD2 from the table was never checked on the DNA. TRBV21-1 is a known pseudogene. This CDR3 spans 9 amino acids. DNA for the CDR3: TGTGCCAGCCGGGTAGTAGAGTATTTT. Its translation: CASRVVEYF.

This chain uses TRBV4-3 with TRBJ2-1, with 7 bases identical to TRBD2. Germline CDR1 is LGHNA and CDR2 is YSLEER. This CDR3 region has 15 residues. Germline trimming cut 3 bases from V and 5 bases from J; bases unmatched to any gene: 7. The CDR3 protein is CASSQRAGTNNEQFF. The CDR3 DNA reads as TGCGCCAGCAGCCAGAGAGCAGGGACTAACAATGAGCAGTTCTTC.

In DNA form, the CDR3 reads TGTGCCAGTAGTATAGATGGGGGATGGACTGAAGCTTTCTTT. Its translation: CASSIDGGWTEAFF. The chain couples TRBV19 to TRBJ1-1; a possible D gene is TRBD1 (5 bases). The V and J ends lost 0 bases and 5 bases respectively, with 10 bases between them. This CDR3 region has 14 residues. Germline V lookup: CDR1 LNHDA, CDR2 SQIVND (reference sequence).

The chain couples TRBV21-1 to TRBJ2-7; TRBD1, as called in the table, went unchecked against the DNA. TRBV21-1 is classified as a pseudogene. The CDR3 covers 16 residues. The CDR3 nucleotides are TGTGCCAGCAGCAAAACGCCAACAGCCACAACCTACGAGCAGTACTTC. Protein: CASSKTPTATTYEQYF.

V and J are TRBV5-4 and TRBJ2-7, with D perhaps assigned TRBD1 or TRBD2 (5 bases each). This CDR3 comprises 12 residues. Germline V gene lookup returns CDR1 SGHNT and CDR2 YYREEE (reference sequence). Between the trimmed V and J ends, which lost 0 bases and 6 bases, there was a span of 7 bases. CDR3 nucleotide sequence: TGTGCCAGCAGCTTGGTGAGGGGCGAGCAGTACTTC. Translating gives CASSLVRGEQYF.

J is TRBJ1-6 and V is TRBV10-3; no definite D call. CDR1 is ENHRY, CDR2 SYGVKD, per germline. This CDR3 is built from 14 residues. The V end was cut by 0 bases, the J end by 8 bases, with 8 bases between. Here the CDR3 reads CAISESVGDSPLHF. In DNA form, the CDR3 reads TGTGCCATCAGTGAGTCCGTCGGGGATTCACCCCTCCACTTT.

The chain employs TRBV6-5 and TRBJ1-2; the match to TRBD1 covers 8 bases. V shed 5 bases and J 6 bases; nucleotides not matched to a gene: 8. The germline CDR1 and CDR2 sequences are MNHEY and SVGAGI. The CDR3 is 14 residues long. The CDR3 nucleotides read TGTGCCAGCAGTCCGTCCGGACAGGGCAATGGCTACACCTTC. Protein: CASSPSGQGNGYTF.

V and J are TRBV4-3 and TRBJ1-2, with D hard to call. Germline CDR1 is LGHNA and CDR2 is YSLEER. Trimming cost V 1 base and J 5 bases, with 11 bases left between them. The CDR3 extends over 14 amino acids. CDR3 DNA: TGCGCCAGCAGCCAAGCCTCTACAGTGTATGGCTACACCTTC. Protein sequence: CASSQASTVYGYTF.

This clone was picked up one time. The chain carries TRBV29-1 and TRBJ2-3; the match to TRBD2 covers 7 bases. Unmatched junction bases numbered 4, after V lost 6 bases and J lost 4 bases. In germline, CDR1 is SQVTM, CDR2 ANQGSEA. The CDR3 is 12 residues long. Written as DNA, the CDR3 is TGCAGCGTCCGACGGGAGGCAGATACGCAGTATTTT. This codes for CSVRREADTQYF.

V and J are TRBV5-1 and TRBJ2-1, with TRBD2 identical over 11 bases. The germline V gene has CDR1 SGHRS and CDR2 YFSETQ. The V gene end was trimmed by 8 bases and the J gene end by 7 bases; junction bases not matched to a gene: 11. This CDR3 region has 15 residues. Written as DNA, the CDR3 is TGCGCCAGTATAGCGGGAGGGAGAGCGGGTAATGAGCAGTTCTTC. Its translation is CASIAGGRAGNEQFF.

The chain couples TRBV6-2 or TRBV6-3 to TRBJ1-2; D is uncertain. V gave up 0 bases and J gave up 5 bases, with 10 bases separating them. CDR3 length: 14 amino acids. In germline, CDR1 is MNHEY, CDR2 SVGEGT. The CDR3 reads CASSYSEGNYGYTF. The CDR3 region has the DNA TGTGCCAGCAGTTACTCAGAGGGTAATTATGGCTACACCTTC.

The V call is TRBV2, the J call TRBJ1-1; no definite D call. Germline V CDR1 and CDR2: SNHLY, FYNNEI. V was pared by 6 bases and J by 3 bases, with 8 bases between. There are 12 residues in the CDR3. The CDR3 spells CASRKAYTEAFF. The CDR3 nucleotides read TGTGCCAGCAGGAAGGCATACACTGAAGCTTTCTTT.

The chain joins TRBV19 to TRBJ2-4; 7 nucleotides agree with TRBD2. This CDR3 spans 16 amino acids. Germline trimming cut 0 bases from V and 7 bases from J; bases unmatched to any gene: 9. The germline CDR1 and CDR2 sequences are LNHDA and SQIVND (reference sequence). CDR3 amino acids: CASSIERGYKGNIQYF. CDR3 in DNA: TGTGCCAGTAGTATAGAGCGGGGGTACAAAGGGAACATTCAGTACTTC.

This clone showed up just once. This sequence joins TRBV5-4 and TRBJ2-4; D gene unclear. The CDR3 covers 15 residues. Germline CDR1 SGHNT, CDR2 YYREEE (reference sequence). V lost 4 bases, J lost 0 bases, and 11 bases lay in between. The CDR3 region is CASSRFASAKNIQYF. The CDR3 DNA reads TGTGCCAGCAGCCGCTTCGCGTCAGCCAAAAACATTCAGTACTTC.

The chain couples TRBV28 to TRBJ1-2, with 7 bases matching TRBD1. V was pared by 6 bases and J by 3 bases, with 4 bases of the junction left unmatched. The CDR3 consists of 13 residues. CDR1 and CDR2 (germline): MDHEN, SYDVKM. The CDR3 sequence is CASSRTGDYGYTF. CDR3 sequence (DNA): TGTGCCAGCAGCAGAACAGGGGACTATGGCTACACCTTC.

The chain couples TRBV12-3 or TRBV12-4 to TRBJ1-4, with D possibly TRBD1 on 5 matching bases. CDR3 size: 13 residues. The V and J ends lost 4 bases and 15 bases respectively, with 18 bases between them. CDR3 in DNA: TGTGCCAGCAGTTGGGAGGGGTCTCTTGGGATGTTTTTT. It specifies CASSWEGSLGMFF.

CDR3 nucleotides: TGTGCCAGCAGCCCCGGCGAGCAGTACTTC. It encodes CASSPGEQYF. The chain employs TRBV7-3 and TRBJ2-7; D not certain. Germline V gene lookup returns CDR1 SGHTA and CDR2 FQGTGA. CDR3 length: 10 residues. V was shortened by 5 bases and J by 6 bases, with 5 bases between the two germline ends.

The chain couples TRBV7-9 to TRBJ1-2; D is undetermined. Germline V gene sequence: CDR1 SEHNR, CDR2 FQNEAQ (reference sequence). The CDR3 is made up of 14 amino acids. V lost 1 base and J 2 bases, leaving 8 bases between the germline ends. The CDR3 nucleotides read TGTGCCAGCAGCTTAGAAGGAGGGAACTATGGCTACACCTTC. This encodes CASSLEGGNYGYTF.

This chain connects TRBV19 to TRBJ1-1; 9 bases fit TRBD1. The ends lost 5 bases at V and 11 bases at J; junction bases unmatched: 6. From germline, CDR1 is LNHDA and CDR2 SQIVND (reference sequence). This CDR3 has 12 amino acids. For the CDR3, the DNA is TGTGCCAGTAGTTCAACAGGGGGCAAGGCTTTCTTT. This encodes CASSSTGGKAFF.

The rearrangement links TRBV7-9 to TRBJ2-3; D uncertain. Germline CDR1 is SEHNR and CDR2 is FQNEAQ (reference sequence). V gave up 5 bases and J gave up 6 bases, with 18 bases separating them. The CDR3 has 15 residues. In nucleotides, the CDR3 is TGTGCCAGCAGCAATTCAACTCAGTTTGGGGATACGCAGTATTTT. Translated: CASSNSTQFGDTQYF.

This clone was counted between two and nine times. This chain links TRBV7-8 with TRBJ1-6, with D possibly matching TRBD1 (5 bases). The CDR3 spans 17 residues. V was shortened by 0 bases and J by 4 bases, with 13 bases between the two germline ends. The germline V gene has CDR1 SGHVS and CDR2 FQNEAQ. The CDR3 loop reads CASSLAGGTGYNSPLHF. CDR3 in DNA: TGTGCCAGCAGCTTAGCGGGAGGGACGGGTTATAATTCACCCCTCCACTTT.

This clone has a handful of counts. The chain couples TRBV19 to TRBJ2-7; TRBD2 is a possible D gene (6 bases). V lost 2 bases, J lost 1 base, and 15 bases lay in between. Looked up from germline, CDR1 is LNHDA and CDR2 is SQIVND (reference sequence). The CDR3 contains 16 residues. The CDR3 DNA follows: TGTGCCAGTAGTATATCTGGAGGGGAGTTTTCCTACGAGCAGTACTTC. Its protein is CASSISGGEFSYEQYF.

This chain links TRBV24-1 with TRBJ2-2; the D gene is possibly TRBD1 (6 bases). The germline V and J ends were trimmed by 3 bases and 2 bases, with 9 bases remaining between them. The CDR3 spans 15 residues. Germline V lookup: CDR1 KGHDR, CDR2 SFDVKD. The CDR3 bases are TGTGCCACCAGTGATCGGGGACACAACACCGGGGAGCTGTTTTTT. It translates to CATSDRGHNTGELFF.

The CDR3 protein is CASSSQQGGNQPQHF. The CDR3 region has the DNA TGTGCCAGCAGTTCCCAGCAGGGAGGCAATCAGCCCCAGCATTTT. The rearrangement uses TRBV6-2 or TRBV6-3 and TRBJ1-5; a weak D match, TRBD1 (5 bases). V was cut by 4 bases and J by 2 bases, with 12 bases left in between. The CDR3 has 15 amino acids. CDR1 and CDR2 from the germline V gene are MNHEY and SVGEGT.

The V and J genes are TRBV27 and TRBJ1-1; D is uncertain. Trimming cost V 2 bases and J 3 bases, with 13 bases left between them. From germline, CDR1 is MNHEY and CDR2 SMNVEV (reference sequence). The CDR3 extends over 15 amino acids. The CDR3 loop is CASSLILGGYTEAFF. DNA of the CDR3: TGTGCCAGCAGTTTAATTCTGGGTGGGTACACTGAAGCTTTCTTT.

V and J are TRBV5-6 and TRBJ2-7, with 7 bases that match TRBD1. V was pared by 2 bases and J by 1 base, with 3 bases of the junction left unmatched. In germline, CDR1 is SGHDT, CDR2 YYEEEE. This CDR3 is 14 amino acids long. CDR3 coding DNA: TGTGCCAGCAGCTTACAGACAGGGTCCTACGAGCAGTACTTC. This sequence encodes CASSLQTGSYEQYF. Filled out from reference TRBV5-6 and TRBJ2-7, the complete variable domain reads DAGVTQSPTHLIKTRGQQVTLRCSPKSGHDTVSWYQQALGQGPQFIFQYYEEEERQRGNFPDRFSGHQFPNYSSELNVNALLLGDSALYLCASSLQTGSYEQYFGPGTRLTVT.